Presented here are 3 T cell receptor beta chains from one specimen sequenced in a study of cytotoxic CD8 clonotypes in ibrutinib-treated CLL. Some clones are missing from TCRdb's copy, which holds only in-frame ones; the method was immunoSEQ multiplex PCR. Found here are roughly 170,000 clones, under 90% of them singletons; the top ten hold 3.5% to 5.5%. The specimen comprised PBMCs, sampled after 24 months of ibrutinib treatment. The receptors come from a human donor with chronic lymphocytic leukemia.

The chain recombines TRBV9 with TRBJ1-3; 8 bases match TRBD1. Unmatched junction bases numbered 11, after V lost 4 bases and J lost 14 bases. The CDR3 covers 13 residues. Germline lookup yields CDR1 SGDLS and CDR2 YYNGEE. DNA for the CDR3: TGTGCCAGCAGCTCTTGGTCAGGGGGCTCCGTATATTTT. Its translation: CASSSWSGGSVYF.

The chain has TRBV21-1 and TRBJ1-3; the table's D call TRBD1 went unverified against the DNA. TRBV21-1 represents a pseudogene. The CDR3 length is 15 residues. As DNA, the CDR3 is TGTGCCAGCACTCAATGGGCCAGGGTCGGAAACACCATATATTTT. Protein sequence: CASTQWARVGNTIYF.

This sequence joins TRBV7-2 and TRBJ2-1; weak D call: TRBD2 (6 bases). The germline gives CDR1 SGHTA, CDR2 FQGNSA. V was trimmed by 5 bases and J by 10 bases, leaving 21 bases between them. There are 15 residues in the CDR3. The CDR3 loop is CASSLSILAAKEQFF. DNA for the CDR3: TGTGCCAGCAGCCTTAGCATACTAGCTGCAAAGGAGCAGTTCTTC.